This TCR beta chain came from a study of T-cell memory formation after mild COVID-19. This clonotype has just a few counts. TCRdb re-called the 5' RACE reads with MiXCR, one entry per CDR3 protein. The table includes about 150,000 distinct CDR3 sequences, roughly 24% detected once. The CDR3 length is 15 residues. Per germline, CDR1 SEHNR and CDR2 FQNEAQ (reference sequence). V was trimmed by 2 bases and J by 1 base, leaving 12 bases between them. Specimen: PBMCs or a T cell subset sorted from them (not recorded which). The V call is TRBV7-9, the J call TRBJ2-7; tentative D call: TRBD1 (6 bases). This TCR was recovered from an adult woman who had mild COVID-19 (a few samples of this study predate the infection). Cell type and time point are not known. CDR3 region: CASSLTGSSSYEQYF. The CDR3 DNA sequence: TGTGCCAGCAGCTTAACAGGGTCGAGTTCCTACGAGCAGTACTTC.